A selection of T cell receptor beta chains follows, all from one sample in a study of blood T cell repertoires in COVID-19. Produced via immunoSEQ multiplex PCR; TCRdb's table is partial and in-frame only. In the table there are around 75,000 clones, around 90% of which are singletons. What was sequenced was peripheral blood. These receptors were collected from a human donor in a cohort sampled during active COVID-19. Each CDR3 is given with its conserved first and last residue. Fields, in order: D gene, clone size, J gene, V gene, CDR3 protein, CDR3 DNA. A D gene is named only where the DNA matches it firmly. Only some rows state a clone size, as once, few, many or a class for expanded clones.

>-|-|TRBJ1-5|TRBV5-5
CASSHDSQQPQHF
TGTGCCAGCAGCCACGACAGTCAGCAGCCCCAGCATTTT
>-|once|TRBJ2-3|TRBV28
CASSPSHSFDTDTQYF
TGTGCCAGCAGTCCGTCCCACTCTTTCGACACAGATACGCAGTATTTT
>-|once|TRBJ2-4|TRBV13
CASSPRDNRLGKDIQYF
TGTGCCAGCAGCCCACGGGACAATCGGCTGGGAAAAGACATTCAGTACTTC
>-|-|TRBJ1-1|TRBV19
CASSTARRVGTEAFF
TGTGCCAGTAGTACGGCCCGGCGGGTAGGCACTGAAGCTTTCTTT
>-|-|TRBJ1-5|TRBV28
CASSSQALGNQPQHF
TGTGCCAGCAGTTCACAGGCACTGGGCAATCAGCCCCAGCATTTT
>TRBD1|-|TRBJ2-7|TRBV27
CASRRTGLVNEQYF
TGTGCCAGCAGGCGGACAGGGTTGGTAAACGAGCAGTACTTC
>-|-|TRBJ1-6|TRBV6-5
CASSYGEYNSPLHF
TGTGCCAGCAGTTATGGGGAGTATAATTCACCCCTCCACTTT
>-|few|TRBJ1-5|TRBV19
CASSIGREGNQPQHF
TGTGCCAGTAGTATAGGGAGGGAAGGCAATCAGCCCCAGCATTTT
>-|-|TRBJ2-5|TRBV18
CASSPDTLEETQYF
TGTGCCAGCTCACCGGACACCCTGGAGGAGACCCAGTACTTC
>-|-|TRBJ2-1|TRBV5-4
CASSLIGSEQFF
TGTGCCAGCAGCTTGATCGGGAGTGAGCAGTTCTTC
>-|-|TRBJ1-6|TRBV3-1/TRBV3-2
CASSQKGGTRPLHF
TGTGCCAGCAGCCAAAAAGGAGGTACTAGGCCCCTCCACTTT
>TRBD1|-|TRBJ2-3|TRBV7-9
CASSLGTGLTDTQYF
TGTGCCAGCAGCCTAGGGACAGGGTTGACAGATACGCAGTATTTT
>-|-|TRBJ2-2|TRBV9
CASSVRAGELFF
TGTGCCAGCAGCGTGAGGGCCGGGGAGCTGTTTTTT
>TRBD1|-|TRBJ2-4|TRBV2
CASSPHRGSQNIQYF
TGTGCCAGCAGTCCCCACAGGGGTAGCCAAAACATTCAGTACTTC
>TRBD2|-|TRBJ2-3|TRBV20-1
CSASWTSGKTDTQYF
TGCAGTGCTAGTTGGACTAGCGGGAAAACAGATACGCAGTATTTT
>TRBD1|-|TRBJ1-3|TRBV9
CASSPGTGGEGNTIYF
TGTGCCAGCAGCCCTGGGACAGGGGGCGAAGGAAACACCATATATTTT